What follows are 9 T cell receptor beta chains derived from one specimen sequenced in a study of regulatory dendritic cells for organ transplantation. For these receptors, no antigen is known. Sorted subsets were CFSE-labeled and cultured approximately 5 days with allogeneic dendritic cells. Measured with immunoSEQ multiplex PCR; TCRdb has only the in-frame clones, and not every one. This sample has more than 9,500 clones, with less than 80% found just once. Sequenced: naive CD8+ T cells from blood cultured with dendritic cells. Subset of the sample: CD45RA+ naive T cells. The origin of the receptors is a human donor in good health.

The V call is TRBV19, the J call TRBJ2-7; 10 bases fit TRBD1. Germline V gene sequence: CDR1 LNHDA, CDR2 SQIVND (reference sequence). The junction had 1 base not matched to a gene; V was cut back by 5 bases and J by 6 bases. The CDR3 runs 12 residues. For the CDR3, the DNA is TGTGCCAGTAGTGGGACAGGGGTCGAGCAGTACTTC. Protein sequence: CASSGTGVEQYF.

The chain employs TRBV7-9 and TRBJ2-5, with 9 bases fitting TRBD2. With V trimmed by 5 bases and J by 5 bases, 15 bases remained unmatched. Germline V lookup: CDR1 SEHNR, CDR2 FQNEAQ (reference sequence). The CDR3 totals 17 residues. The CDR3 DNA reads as TGTGCCAGCAGCCCCCGGGGCGGGGGGGCTTTGATGGAGACCCAGTACTTC. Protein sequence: CASSPRGGGALMETQYF.

The CDR3 DNA reads as TGTGCCAGCAGTTTAAAGGGAGGGCAAGCCTACGAGCAGTACTTC. Its translation: CASSLKGGQAYEQYF. The chain employs TRBV27 and TRBJ2-7, with 7 bases aligning to TRBD2. V dropped 2 bases and J dropped 2; count of bases not matched to a gene: 6. CDR1 and CDR2 from the germline V gene are MNHEY and SMNVEV (reference sequence). CDR3 length equals 15 residues.

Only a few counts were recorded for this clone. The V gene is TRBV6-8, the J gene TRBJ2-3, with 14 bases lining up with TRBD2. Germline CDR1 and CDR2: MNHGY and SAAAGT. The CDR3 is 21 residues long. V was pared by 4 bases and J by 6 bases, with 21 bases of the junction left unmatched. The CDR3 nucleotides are TGTGCCAGCAGTTCCCCTCGACTAGCGGGGGGGCCTGGGGGGGTGTGGGATACGCAGTATTTT. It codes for CASSSPRLAGGPGGVWDTQYF.

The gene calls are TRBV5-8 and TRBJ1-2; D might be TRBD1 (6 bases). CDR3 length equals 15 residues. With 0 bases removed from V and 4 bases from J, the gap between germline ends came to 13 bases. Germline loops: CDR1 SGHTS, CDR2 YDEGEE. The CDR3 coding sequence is TGTGCCAGCAGCTTGGAACAGGGACATTTCTATGGCTACACCTTC. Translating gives CASSLEQGHFYGYTF.

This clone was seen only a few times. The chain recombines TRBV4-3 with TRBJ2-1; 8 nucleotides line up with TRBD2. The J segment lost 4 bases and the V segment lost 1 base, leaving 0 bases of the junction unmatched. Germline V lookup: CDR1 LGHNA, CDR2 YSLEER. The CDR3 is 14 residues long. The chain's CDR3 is CASSQAGGYNEQFF. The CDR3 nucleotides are TGCGCCAGCAGCCAAGCGGGGGGGTACAATGAGCAGTTCTTC.

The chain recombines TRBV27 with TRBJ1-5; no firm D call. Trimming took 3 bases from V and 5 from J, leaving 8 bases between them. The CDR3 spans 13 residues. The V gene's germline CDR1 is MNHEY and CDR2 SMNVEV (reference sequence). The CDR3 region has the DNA TGTGCCAGCAGTTTTTATCCCTATCAGCCCCAGCATTTT. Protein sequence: CASSFYPYQPQHF.

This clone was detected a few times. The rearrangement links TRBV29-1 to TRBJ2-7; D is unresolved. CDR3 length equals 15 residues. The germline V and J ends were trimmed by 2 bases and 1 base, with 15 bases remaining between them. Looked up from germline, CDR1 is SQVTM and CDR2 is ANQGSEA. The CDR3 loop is CSVEYFRLGSYEQYF. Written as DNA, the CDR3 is TGCAGCGTTGAATATTTTAGGCTAGGTTCCTACGAGCAGTACTTC.

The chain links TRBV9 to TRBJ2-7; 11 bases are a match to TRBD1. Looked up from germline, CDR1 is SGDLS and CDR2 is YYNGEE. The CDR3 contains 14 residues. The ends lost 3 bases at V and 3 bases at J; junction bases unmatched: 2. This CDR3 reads CASSAGTGGYEQYF. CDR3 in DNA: TGTGCCAGCAGCGCCGGGACAGGGGGCTACGAGCAGTACTTC.